The table lists the clone carrying this TCR beta chain with many counts. Its antigen remains unknown. TCRdb independently ran MiXCR on the reads; one entry per CDR3 protein. The table shows around 440,000 distinct CDR3 sequences, with around 10% occurring only once. These data belong to a study of T cell repertoires in cytomegalovirus infection. As for the study in general: A matching HLA type, together with CMV infection, was signaled by public TCR beta signatures.

Study-level points and caveats: Summed frequency of public TCR beta families distinguished CMV carriers with the relevant HLA. HLA-C-restricted TCR beta clonotypes specific for CMV led the ex vivo response.

After removal of 6 bases from V and 4 bases from J, the junction contained 8 bases not matched to a gene. The CDR3 totals 15 residues. CDR1 and CDR2 from the germline V gene are MNHNY and SVGAGI (reference sequence). Sequenced: PBMCs. The genes are TRBV6-6 and TRBJ2-7; 11 bases line up with TRBD1. The origin of this receptor is a human donor in good health (CMV status not recorded). Some clones in this sample may be carry-over from other donors' samples. CDR3 coding DNA: TGTGCCAGCAGGGAGCCGGGACAGGGGGGATACGAGCAGTACTTC. Protein product: CASREPGQGGYEQYF.